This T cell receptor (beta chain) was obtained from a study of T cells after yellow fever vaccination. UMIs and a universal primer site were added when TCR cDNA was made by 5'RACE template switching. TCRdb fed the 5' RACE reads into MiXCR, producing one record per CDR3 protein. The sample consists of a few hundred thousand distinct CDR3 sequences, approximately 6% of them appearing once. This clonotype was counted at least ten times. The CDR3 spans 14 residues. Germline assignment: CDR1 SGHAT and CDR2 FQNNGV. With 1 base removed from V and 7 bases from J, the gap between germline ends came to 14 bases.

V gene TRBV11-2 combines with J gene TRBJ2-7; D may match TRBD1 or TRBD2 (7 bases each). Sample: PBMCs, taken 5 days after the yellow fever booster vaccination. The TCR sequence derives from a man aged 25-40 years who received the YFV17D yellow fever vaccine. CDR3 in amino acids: CASSLGGGGWEQYF. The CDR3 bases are TGTGCCAGCAGCTTAGGGGGAGGGGGCTGGGAGCAGTACTTC.